Following are 12 T cell receptor beta chains from one sample sequenced in a study of T-cell reconstitution after alpha-beta-depleted transplantation in children (dated by TCRdb to the mid-2010s). Sample treatment or condition, as interpreted from the label and publication: allogeneic hematopoietic cell transplantation with graft depleted of TCRalphabeta T cells and CD19 B cells. The library was prepared using PCR. For sequencing, an Illumina HiSeq 2500 was employed. To normalize quantification of the TCRbeta repertoire, the TCR libraries were built with molecular barcoding that relied on unique molecular identifiers. Clones were called with MiXCR by TCRdb after fastp trimmed the public reads at Q25, and only in-frame beta chains were retained. One record per CDR3 amino acid sequence lists the most common genes and DNA. The sample yields 300,000 to 350,000 distinct CDR3 sequences; 20% to 30% were counted once. The ten biggest clones cover about a tenth of the sample.

This specimen consisted of PBMCs, mostly from graft donor cells, obtained 180 days after TCRalphabeta/CD19-depleted stem cell transplant. The receptors here all came from a male patient aged 10-17 years who had a stem cell transplant for acute lymphoblastic leukemia, so the T cells may come from the graft donor.

This clonotype was observed a handful of times. The chain links TRBV7-9 to TRBJ1-2, with 7 bases fitting TRBD1. The germline V gene has CDR1 SEHNR and CDR2 FQNEAQ (reference sequence). After removal of 5 bases from V and 8 bases from J, the junction contained 8 bases not matched to a gene. The CDR3 length is 13 residues. The CDR3 here is CASSHAQGWGYTF. CDR3 bases: TGTGCCAGCAGCCATGCACAGGGGTGGGGCTACACCTTC.

The chain carries TRBV18 and TRBJ1-1; D possibly corresponds to TRBD1 (6 bases). This CDR3 region has 14 residues. V was clipped by 6 bases and J by 3 bases, with 14 bases between them. Germline values: CDR1 KGHSH, CDR2 LQKENI. CDR3 sequence (DNA): TGTGCCAGCTCCAGGACAGAGGCGGACACTGAAGCTTTCTTT. Its translation: CASSRTEADTEAFF.

The chain couples TRBV4-1 to TRBJ1-2, with a weak D call TRBD1 (5 bases). With 0 bases removed from V and 3 bases from J, the gap between germline ends came to 20 bases. CDR1 and CDR2 from the germline V gene are MGHRA and YSYEKL. This CDR3 has 18 amino acids. The CDR3 nucleotides are TGCGCCAGCAGCCAAGAGGAAGTTGGGGACGGCTATGACTATGGCTACACCTTC. Translated, it gives CASSQEEVGDGYDYGYTF.

This clonotype was recorded a few times. The genes are TRBV5-5 and TRBJ1-2; D is possibly TRBD1 (6 bases). In germline, CDR1 is SGHKS, CDR2 YYEKEE (reference sequence). The CDR3 consists of 13 residues. V was trimmed by 6 bases and J by 7 bases, leaving 16 bases between them. CDR3 region: CASTQTGLLGYTF. CDR3 DNA: TGTGCCAGCACACAAACAGGGTTGCTTGGCTACACCTTC.

This chain joins TRBV6-4 and TRBJ2-1; D is unresolved. V lost 2 bases to trimming and J lost 7 bases, with 15 bases between them. There are 15 residues in the CDR3. Germline lookup yields CDR1 MRHNA and CDR2 SNTAGT. The CDR3, as DNA: TGTGCCAGCAGTGACGAGTGGGTCGCTTTGAATGAGCAGTTCTTC. Protein: CASSDEWVALNEQFF.

The chain is built from TRBV6-5 and TRBJ1-1; 11 bases line up with TRBD1. The CDR3 has 13 amino acids. Germline lookup yields CDR1 MNHEY and CDR2 SVGAGI. Unmatched junction bases numbered 9, after V lost 7 bases and J lost 11 bases. The CDR3 nucleotides are TGTGCCAGCATCTACTCCGGGACAGGGGGTGCTTTCTTT. This encodes CASIYSGTGGAFF.

The rearrangement joins TRBV6-6 to TRBJ2-1; D is undetermined. Germline CDR1 and CDR2: MNHNY and SVGAGI (reference sequence). This CDR3 region has 11 residues. V was clipped by 2 bases and J by 7 bases, with 3 bases between them. The CDR3 coding sequence is TGTGCCAGCAGTTACATGAATGAGCAGTTCTTC. This sequence encodes CASSYMNEQFF.

This chain connects TRBV5-1 to TRBJ1-1; D is uncertain. Germline-derived CDR1 and CDR2 are SGHRS and YFSETQ. The CDR3 length is 12 residues. The V end lost 2 bases, the J end lost 9 bases, and 11 bases lay between the germline ends. The CDR3 protein is CASSLTTTQAFF. In DNA form, the CDR3 reads TGCGCCAGCAGCTTAACAACCACCCAAGCTTTCTTT.

This clonotype was picked up a small number of times. The rearrangement links TRBV20-1 to TRBJ2-7; D is unresolved. V gave up 0 bases and J gave up 2 bases, with 11 bases separating them. This CDR3 has 14 residues. Germline V lookup: CDR1 DFQATT, CDR2 SNEGSKA (reference sequence). The CDR3 loop is CSARERWAPYEQYF. DNA for the CDR3: TGCAGTGCTAGAGAACGTTGGGCCCCCTACGAGCAGTACTTC.

The chain joins TRBV20-1 to TRBJ2-6; 11 bases agree with TRBD1. Germline trimming cut 1 base from V and 1 base from J; bases unmatched to any gene: 6. The CDR3 is 18 residues long. Germline CDR1 and CDR2: DFQATT and SNEGSKA (reference sequence). CDR3 sequence: CSARAGQGVGSGANVLTF. The CDR3 nucleotides are TGCAGTGCTAGAGCGGGACAGGGGGTCGGGTCTGGGGCCAACGTCCTGACTTTC.

The chain joins TRBV20-1 to TRBJ2-1; 7 bases map to TRBD1. V dropped 1 base and J dropped 6; count of bases not matched to a gene: 12. Per germline, CDR1 DFQATT and CDR2 SNEGSKA (reference sequence). The CDR3 covers 16 residues. In DNA, the CDR3 is TGCAGTGCTAGAGGGTTGACAGGGTCCATTTTCAATGAGCAGTTCTTC. This encodes CSARGLTGSIFNEQFF.

This clonotype was detected a few times. J is TRBJ2-7 and V is TRBV7-8; D gene ambiguous. The germline V gene has CDR1 SGHVS and CDR2 FQNEAQ. This CDR3 region has 13 residues. Trimming stripped 3 bases from V and 1 base from J, with 7 bases between. CDR3 bases: TGTGCCAGCAGCTTCTTTCCTTCCTACGAGCAGTACTTC. Protein product: CASSFFPSYEQYF.